Sequencing of this TCR beta chain was carried out in a study of T cell responses to AZD1222 COVID-19 vaccine. There are 16 residues in the CDR3. V lost 0 bases and J 8 bases, leaving 19 bases between the germline ends. CDR1 is LNHNV, CDR2 YYDKDF, per germline (reference sequence). Clones were read by immunoSEQ multiplex PCR, and TCRdb kept only the in-frame ones, dropping some. Of some 130,000 clones listed, around 86% are singletons. This material consisted of peripheral blood, taken on day 0 of AZD1222 vaccination. V gene TRBV15 combines with J gene TRBJ1-2; no clear D. This TCR derives from an adult in good health. CDR3 protein: CATSRDAGPPFGGYTF. The CDR3 nucleotides read TGTGCCACCAGCAGAGATGCGGGCCCGCCGTTCGGGGGCTACACCTTC.